This TCR beta chain emerged from a study of T cells after yellow fever vaccination. At least ten counts were recorded for this clonotype. CDR1 and CDR2 from the germline V gene are SGHTA and FQGTGA. Trimming pared 4 bases from V and 2 bases from J, leaving 12 bases between. The CDR3 is 15 amino acids. TCRdb itself ran the 5' RACE reads through MiXCR, one entry per CDR3 protein. The sample has over 45,000 distinct CDR3 sequences; around 7% are singletons. The receptor was derived from a man between 18 and 35 years old who received the YFV17D yellow fever vaccine. The V call is TRBV7-3, the J call TRBJ1-3, with a weak D call TRBD1 (6 bases). The sample in question was CD8+ T cells sorted from PBMCs, obtained on the day of the first yellow fever vaccination. The CDR3 nucleotides are TGTGCCAGCAGCTCAGGGGCGGGGGCTGGAAACACCATATATTTT. Protein product: CASSSGAGAGNTIYF.